This T cell receptor beta chain was recorded in a study of blood T cell repertoires in COVID-19 (dated by TCRdb to about 2020). Background on the whole study: Collaborator samples came from the United States, Italy and Spain and covered acute and convalescent phases of COVID-19. Subjects who had been exposed to COVID-19, were actively infected with it, or had recovered from it provided the deeply sampled blood TCRbeta repertoires that made up the dataset. Where available, HLA class I and class II types were obtained from metadata supplied by the sample provider rather than from assay-based typing. The sample metadata nearly always contained a de-identified subject ID, COVID-19 status, age in years and sex. The samples were drawn from the first 160 participants of the ongoing ImmuneRACE study and from 1,254 subjects provided by 6 global collaborators. The material from the prospective study consisted of cDNA or gDNA derived from T cells, B-cell-depleted T cells, or PBMCs. The repertoires were released in a freely available public database meant as a resource for research on the immune response to SARS-CoV-2.

The germline V gene gives CDR1 as SGHDT and CDR2 as YYEEEE. The V end loses 4 bases and the J end loses 4 bases, and a stretch of 8 bases separates them. The CDR3 starts with the cysteine, ends with the phenylalanine, and has 13 residues. The retained sequence is limited to the CDR3, 39 bases, with the frame set at the first base. Turning to this clone: The antigen it recognizes is unknown. No base-level quality is on record; no much larger clone is a single base apart.

What the work shows at the level of the full study, not this receptor alone: The amount of clinical and demographic metadata varied by source and participant and was provided uncurated.

TCRbeta CDR3 regions were amplified from genomic DNA by means of the immunoSEQ Assay, a bias-controlled multiplex PCR. In the paper's pipeline: The number of nucleated cells in each sample was estimated by amplification of reference gene primers within the assay. Sequence reads were collapsed and filtered to measure the absolute abundance of every unique TCRbeta CDR3 rearrangement. For each sample, productive Simpson clonality was calculated as the square root of Simpson's diversity index over productive rearrangements. The clones in this table, taken by TCRdb from immuneACCESS, are in-frame only. Not every clone is retained; where verified, under half of the shortfall comes from an unresolved V gene, and the cause of the rest is unknown. The V and J calls and clone size were taken over from that table, and D and trimming were inferred from the DNA. Recorded for this sample are some 300,000 clones; 89% of them occurred a single time. 2.9% of the sample comes from the top ten.

Participants in the prospective study were enrolled through a virtual design, were aged about 18 to 89 years, and lived in fewer than 30 United States geographic areas. In the prospective study, participants were assigned to cohorts based on the clinical history participants reported in a screening survey and a study questionnaire. A participant counted as exposed if, within 2 weeks of entering the study, that participant had been in contact with someone who had a PCR-confirmed or clinician-diagnosed COVID-19 case. Each participant in the prospective study had whole blood, serum and a nasopharyngeal or oropharyngeal swab collected by mobile phlebotomists. Additional blood draws and questionnaires over an approximately 2-month period could optionally be provided by prospective study participants. Blood samples from the prospective study were shipped frozen or at room temperature prior to DNA extraction.

This receptor was identified in a woman between 45 and 60 years old who had been exposed to COVID-19. The chain couples TRBV5-6 to TRBJ2-2; the D segment could be TRBD1, given 6 matching bases. Sequenced: PBMCs or T cells enriched from blood (not recorded which). The bases read TGTGCCAGCAGCCAGGGGTTCACCGGGGAGCTGTTTTTT. The translation is CASSQGFTGELFF.